Listed here are 9 T cell receptor beta chains from one sample, sequenced in a study of response to subunit inactivated influenza vaccine. TCRdb independently ran MiXCR on the RT-PCR reads; one entry per CDR3 protein. This table has a few hundred thousand distinct CDR3 sequences, 6.5% to 8% appearing once. The sample here was PBMCs from blood, taken around 2 years after vaccination. The source of these receptors is a man between 50 and 75 years old who received an inactivated influenza vaccine.

At least ten counts were recorded for this clonotype. The CDR3 sequence: CSARERRGTYEQYF. The CDR3 region has the DNA TGCAGTGCTAGAGAAAGGCGGGGAACCTACGAGCAGTACTTC. The gene calls are TRBV20-1 and TRBJ2-7, with D possibly TRBD2 on 6 matching bases. This CDR3 has 14 amino acids. The germline V gene has CDR1 DFQATT and CDR2 SNEGSKA (reference sequence). V gave up 0 bases and J gave up 2 bases, with 11 bases separating them.

The sample holds a few counts of this clonotype. The chain has TRBV20-1 and TRBJ1-1; a possible D gene is TRBD1 (5 bases). The germline V gene has CDR1 DFQATT and CDR2 SNEGSKA (reference sequence). This CDR3 comprises 13 residues. Trimming took off 6 bases at V and 1 base at J, with 12 bases between the two ends. CDR3: CSARTPTNTEAFF. Here the CDR3 DNA reads TGCAGTGCCCGGACACCTACGAACACTGAAGCTTTCTTT.

This chain links TRBV15 with TRBJ2-1; possible D gene TRBD1, 6 bases. V was cut by 3 bases and J by 7 bases, with 13 bases left in between. CDR1 and CDR2 from the germline V gene are LNHNV and YYDKDF (reference sequence). CDR3 size: 14 residues. The CDR3 loop reads CATSRADSANEQFF. The CDR3 DNA reads as TGTGCCACCAGCAGGGCGGACAGCGCGAATGAGCAGTTCTTC.

In this sample, this clonotype turned up many times. The chain recombines TRBV20-1 with TRBJ2-7, with 7 bases that match TRBD2. The CDR3 spans 16 residues. V lost 0 bases, J lost 0 bases, and 8 bases stayed unmatched. The germline V gene has CDR1 DFQATT and CDR2 SNEGSKA (reference sequence). The CDR3 reads CSARDLGGSSSYEQYF. The CDR3 DNA is TGCAGTGCTAGAGATCTGGGGGGGTCGAGCTCCTACGAGCAGTACTTC.

This clonotype was found many times. The chain couples TRBV3-1 to TRBJ1-2; D is unresolved. V gave up 5 bases and J gave up 6 bases, with 19 bases separating them. The CDR3 is 15 amino acids. Germline V gene data show CDR1 as LGHDT and CDR2 as YNNKEL (reference sequence). CDR3 nucleotides: TGTGCCAGCAGCGGGCCGGACCCCACTTGGGATGGCTACACCTTC. Its protein product is CASSGPDPTWDGYTF. Using reference TRBV3-1 and TRBJ1-2 for the parts outside the CDR3, the full variable domain is DTAVSQTPKYLVTQMGNDKSIKCEQNLGHDTMYWYKQDSKKFLKIMFSYNNKELIINETVPNRFSPKSPDKAHLNLHINSLELGDSAVYFCASSGPDPTWDGYTFGSGTRLTVV.

This clonotype came up many times. The chain carries TRBV20-1 and TRBJ1-5; D unresolved. The length of the CDR3 is 13 residues. In germline, CDR1 is DFQATT, CDR2 SNEGSKA (reference sequence). V lost 1 base and J lost 7, with 11 bases in between. The CDR3 coding sequence is TGCAGTGCTAGAGTGGCCAGTCTACAGCCCCAGCATTTT. It yields the protein CSARVASLQPQHF.

This clonotype was observed many times. The rearrangement joins TRBV20-1 to TRBJ1-2; D call uncertain. CDR3 length: 11 residues. Germline V gives CDR1 DFQATT, CDR2 SNEGSKA (reference sequence). Deletions cut 3 bases from V and 6 bases from J, with 8 bases between. The CDR3 is CSARPPNGYTF. The CDR3 coding sequence is TGCAGTGCTAGGCCGCCTAATGGCTACACCTTC.

This chain connects TRBV20-1 to TRBJ2-5, with TRBD2 identical over 12 bases. V lost 0 bases and J lost 5; bases outside the gene matches: 7. The CDR3 extends over 16 amino acids. Germline-derived CDR1 and CDR2 are DFQATT and SNEGSKA (reference sequence). The CDR3 protein is CSARDLAGGRGETQYF. In nucleotides, the CDR3 is TGCAGTGCTAGAGATCTAGCGGGGGGGCGCGGGGAGACCCAGTACTTC.

This clonotype has a count of ten or more. The rearrangement links TRBV20-1 to TRBJ2-4; D is ambiguous. V was trimmed by 0 bases and J by 0 bases, leaving 21 bases between them. The germline gives CDR1 DFQATT, CDR2 SNEGSKA (reference sequence). The CDR3 has 19 amino acids. This CDR3 reads CSARDPGYPGPVAKNIQYF. In DNA form, the CDR3 reads TGCAGTGCTAGAGACCCCGGATATCCCGGACCTGTAGCCAAAAACATTCAGTACTTC.